This TCR beta chain was retrieved from a study of cytomegalovirus exposure and HLA in healthy donors. Study-level findings and limits: Other equally common chains were less clonally expanded than HLA-associated TCR beta chains, a later analysis showed. Per published accounts, TCR beta sequences correctly predicted the HLA-A and HLA-B alleles of most subjects.

Researchers ran the PCR with 60 Vbeta and 13 Jbeta primers. The data were produced by immunoSEQ multiplex PCR, yet TCRdb's version contains in-frame clones alone and is incomplete. This sample has approximately 200,000 clones, with over 75% found just once. The V gene end was trimmed by 5 bases and the J gene end by 6 bases; junction bases not matched to a gene: 14. Germline CDR1 reads SGHAT; CDR2 reads FQNNGV. The CDR3 sequence is 16 residues long. A note on this clone: Its specificity is unknown.

This sequence originates from a woman aged 50 to 60 in good health and CMV-seronegative. V gene TRBV11-2 combines with J gene TRBJ2-7, with 9 bases fitting TRBD1. Sequences were obtained from PBMCs. CDR3 in DNA: TGTGCCAGCAGCGTAGGACAGGGGACGCGCTCCGGCGAGCAGTACTTC. This sequence encodes CASSVGQGTRSGEQYF. Together with reference TRBV11-2 and TRBJ2-7, the CDR3 gives the full variable domain: EAGVAQSPRYKIIEKRQSVAFWCNPISGHATLYWYQQILGQGPKLLIQFQNNGVVDDSQLPKDRFSAERLKGVDSTLKIQPAKLEDSAVYLCASSVGQGTRSGEQYFGPGTRLTVT.